Below, 32 T cell receptor beta chains from the same sample are listed, as sequenced in a study of T cells after posttransplantation cyclophosphamide. Sampled 1 year posttransplant, controls received myeloablative marrow transplants, methotrexate and a calcineurin inhibitor. Clones were read by immunoSEQ multiplex PCR, and TCRdb kept only the in-frame ones, dropping some. The sample lists approximately 15,000 clones, approximately 80% occurring once. The specimen was PBMCs, collected 441 days after allogeneic stem cell transplant with calcineurin inhibitor and methotrexate. The origin of the receptors is a male patient aged 25-45 years who received an allogeneic stem cell transplant from an unrelated donor, was CMV-positive, and had acute and chronic GVHD. Some T cells here may be from the graft donor.

The CDR3, as DNA: TGTGCCAGTAGTACGGACTACAGCGAGCAGTACTTC. Amino acids: CASSTDYSEQYF. The genes are TRBV19 and TRBJ2-7; D is possibly TRBD2 (6 bases). V was pared by 4 bases and J by 6 bases, with 10 bases between. The CDR3 has 12 amino acids. Germline CDR1 LNHDA, CDR2 SQIVND (reference sequence).

This rearrangement joins TRBV5-4 to TRBJ2-7; 9 bases are a match to TRBD1. The germline V gene encodes CDR1 SGHNT and CDR2 YYREEE (reference sequence). V was pared by 7 bases and J by 6 bases, with 11 bases of the junction left unmatched. CDR3 length equals 14 residues. In nucleotides, the CDR3 is TGTGCCAGCCGGAAGAGGACAGGGGATTCCGAGCAGTACTTC. This encodes CASRKRTGDSEQYF.

This rearrangement joins TRBV5-4 to TRBJ2-5; 8 bases map to TRBD2. Germline trimming cut 0 bases from V and 5 bases from J; bases unmatched to any gene: 9. Germline-derived CDR1 and CDR2 are SGHNT and YYREEE (reference sequence). The CDR3 is made up of 16 amino acids. Here the CDR3 reads CASSLAGAGGIETQYF. The CDR3 DNA reads TGTGCCAGCAGCTTGGCCGGTGCGGGAGGTATTGAGACCCAGTACTTC.

The CDR3 DNA follows: TGTGCCAGCAGTAGCGGGAGGGACCGGGAGACCCAGTACTTC. Its translation: CASSSGRDRETQYF. The V and J genes are TRBV6-5 and TRBJ2-5; 10 nucleotides line up with TRBD2. The germline CDR1 and CDR2 sequences are MNHEY and SVGAGI. The CDR3 has 14 residues. With 5 bases clipped from V and 5 bases from J, the junction kept 5 bases outside the gene matches.

The chain employs TRBV19 and TRBJ1-2; 8 bases align to TRBD1. Germline V gives CDR1 LNHDA, CDR2 SQIVND (reference sequence). There are 16 residues in the CDR3. V lost 5 bases, J lost 4 bases, and 12 bases stayed unmatched. CDR3: CASSPRTGFIIYGYTF. The CDR3 region has the DNA TGTGCCAGTAGTCCTCGGACAGGGTTTATTATCTATGGCTACACCTTC.

The chain is built from TRBV5-1 and TRBJ2-3, with D possibly being TRBD1 (6 bases). The CDR3 spans 14 residues. Trimming removed 6 bases at V and 2 bases at J, with 13 bases between. Germline V gene sequence: CDR1 SGHRS, CDR2 YFSETQ. The CDR3 sequence: CASTWTDNTDTQYF. In DNA, the CDR3 is TGCGCCAGCACCTGGACAGACAACACAGATACGCAGTATTTT. Full variable domain (remainder filled in from reference TRBV5-1 and TRBJ2-3): KAGVTQTPRYLIKTRGQQVTLSCSPISGHRSVSWYQQTPGQGLQFLFEYFSETQRNKGNFPGRFSGRQFSNSRSEMNVSTLELGDSALYLCASTWTDNTDTQYFGPGTRLTVL.

The chain employs TRBV5-4 and TRBJ1-1; weak D call: TRBD1 (5 bases). Germline-derived CDR1 and CDR2 are SGHNT and YYREEE (reference sequence). Deletions cut 0 bases from V and 1 base from J, with 10 bases between. The CDR3 consists of 15 residues. The CDR3 DNA is TGTGCCAGCAGCTTGGGCAGGGCGAGGAACACTGAAGCTTTCTTT. This gives the protein CASSLGRARNTEAFF.

A few counts support this clone. V and J are TRBV5-4 and TRBJ1-1, with 8 bases aligning to TRBD1. The CDR3 is 14 residues long. Germline V gives CDR1 SGHNT, CDR2 YYREEE (reference sequence). Losses at the gene ends were 5 bases for V and 5 bases for J; bases not matched to a gene: 8. CDR3 loop: CASRGGQGRTEAFF. The CDR3, as DNA: TGTGCCAGCAGGGGAGGACAGGGACGGACTGAAGCTTTCTTT.

The V and J genes are TRBV6-6 and TRBJ1-3, with D unresolved. The V gene's germline CDR1 is MNHNY and CDR2 SVGAGI (reference sequence). V gave up 5 bases and J gave up 4 bases, with 12 bases separating them. CDR3 length: 14 amino acids. The CDR3 spells CASSPLEEGNTIYF. For the CDR3, the DNA is TGTGCCAGCAGTCCCCTTGAAGAGGGAAACACCATATATTTT.

The V gene is TRBV4-3, the J gene TRBJ1-2, with D unclear. Germline CDR1 and CDR2: LGHNA and YSLEER. V was shortened by 0 bases and J by 6 bases, with 17 bases between the two germline ends. The CDR3 contains 16 residues. The chain's CDR3 is CASSQEWREQSHGYTF. The CDR3 DNA reads as TGCGCCAGCAGCCAAGAATGGAGGGAACAATCCCATGGCTACACCTTC.

The chain has TRBV6-5 and TRBJ2-7; perhaps TRBD2 as D (6 bases). V dropped 4 bases and J dropped 4 bases, with 14 bases sitting between them. This CDR3 has 14 residues. CDR1 MNHEY and CDR2 SVGAGI come from the germline V gene. The CDR3 DNA reads TGTGCCAGCAGTTGGGGACTGGGACCTTACGAGCAGTACTTC. Its protein product is CASSWGLGPYEQYF.

This chain links TRBV6-4 with TRBJ1-2; possibly TRBD1 for D (5 bases). The CDR3 contains 14 residues. CDR1 MRHNA and CDR2 SNTAGT come from the germline V gene. The V gene lost 0 bases and the J gene lost 11 bases, with 16 bases spanning the gap. The CDR3 region is CASSDSSAGGSYTF. CDR3 sequence (DNA): TGTGCCAGCAGTGACTCGAGTGCGGGGGGGTCGTACACCTTC.

V and J are TRBV11-3 and TRBJ2-2; D remains unclear. With 7 bases removed from V and 3 bases from J, the gap between germline ends came to 12 bases. This CDR3 comprises 14 residues. Germline values: CDR1 SGHNT, CDR2 YENEEA. CDR3: CASKLSRDTGELFF. The CDR3 DNA reads as TGTGCCAGCAAGTTGTCGCGCGACACCGGGGAGCTGTTTTTT. The complete variable domain, with remaining parts taken from reference TRBV11-3 and TRBJ2-2, reads EAGVVQSPRYKIIEKKQPVAFWCNPISGHNTLYWYLQNLGQGPELLIRYENEEAVDDSQLPKDRFSAERLKGVDSTLKIQPAELGDSAVYLCASKLSRDTGELFFGEGSRLTVL.

V and J are TRBV6-1 and TRBJ2-3, with D perhaps matching TRBD2 (5 bases). Germline-derived CDR1 and CDR2 are MNHNS and SASEGT. The length of the CDR3 is 15 residues. V gave up 4 bases and J gave up 6 bases, with 17 bases separating them. The CDR3 region is CASSGSGLLGDTQYF. In DNA, the CDR3 is TGTGCCAGCAGTGGGAGCGGCCTCCTGGGGGATACGCAGTATTTT.

This sequence joins TRBV6-1 and TRBJ2-7, with a tentative D call TRBD2 (7 bases). V lost 0 bases and J lost 3, with 12 bases in between. Per the germline V gene, CDR1 is MNHNS and CDR2 is SASEGT. This CDR3 is 15 amino acids long. The CDR3 loop reads CASSEAWRGLYEQYF. In DNA, the CDR3 is TGTGCCAGCAGTGAAGCGTGGCGGGGGCTCTACGAGCAGTACTTC.

The V gene is TRBV9, the J gene TRBJ2-1, with 8 bases that match TRBD2. CDR3 length: 15 residues. The germline V gene encodes CDR1 SGDLS and CDR2 YYNGEE. V gave up 0 bases and J gave up 7 bases; unmatched junction bases: 6. The CDR3 DNA reads as TGTGCCAGCAGCGTAGCGGGGGGGCCGTTAAATGAGCAGTTCTTC. This translates into CASSVAGGPLNEQFF.

The CDR3 DNA reads TGTGCCAGCCGCACCAGGGGATTGAACACTGAAGCTTTCTTT. This translates into CASRTRGLNTEAFF. The chain combines TRBV5-8 with TRBJ1-1; perhaps TRBD1 as D (6 bases). CDR3 length: 14 residues. From germline, CDR1 is SGHTS and CDR2 YDEGEE. Trimming cost V 7 bases and J 0 bases, with 13 bases left between them.

The chain combines TRBV21-1 with TRBJ2-2; TRBD2 was called by the table and not checked on the DNA. TRBV21-1 is a documented pseudogene. This CDR3 is built from 19 residues. The CDR3 sequence: CANFEKEFEREMNTGELFF. The CDR3, as DNA: TGTGCCAACTTTGAGAAGGAATTCGAGCGGGAGATGAACACCGGGGAGCTGTTTTTT.

The rearrangement joins TRBV9 to TRBJ1-4; TRBD1 might be the D (6 bases). Germline CDR1 and CDR2: SGDLS and YYNGEE. The CDR3 totals 15 residues. Between the trimmed V and J ends, which lost 4 bases and 8 bases, there was a span of 18 bases. The CDR3 DNA follows: TGTGCCAGCAGCCCAACCGACAGGCTCGGGGAAAAACTGTTTTTT. As protein: CASSPTDRLGEKLFF.

This chain connects TRBV19 to TRBJ1-1; D is unresolved. Germline lookup yields CDR1 LNHDA and CDR2 SQIVND (reference sequence). Trimming pared 1 base from V and 0 bases from J, leaving 6 bases between. This CDR3 region has 14 residues. Here the CDR3 DNA reads TGTGCCAGTAGTATAGGGCAGGTGAACACTGAAGCTTTCTTT. Its protein is CASSIGQVNTEAFF.

V usage is TRBV5-1 and J usage is TRBJ2-2; 11 bases align to TRBD1. The V gene end was trimmed by 4 bases and the J gene end by 3 bases; junction bases not matched to a gene: 2. This CDR3 has 15 amino acids. Germline assignment: CDR1 SGHRS and CDR2 YFSETQ. In nucleotides, the CDR3 is TGCGCCAGCAGCCGGGACAGGGGGGACACCGGGGAGCTGTTTTTT. This translates into CASSRDRGDTGELFF.

This clone has a handful of counts. This chain uses TRBV4-3 with TRBJ2-7; 7 bases line up with TRBD1. The CDR3 totals 16 residues. V was clipped by 3 bases and J by 5 bases; unmatched bases: 13. Germline-derived CDR1 and CDR2 are LGHNA and YSLEER. CDR3 sequence reads: CASSHGITGERNEQYF. CDR3 DNA: TGCGCCAGCAGCCACGGTATAACAGGGGAGAGGAACGAGCAGTACTTC.

The chain links TRBV2 to TRBJ2-7; 10 nucleotides match TRBD1. Germline V lookup: CDR1 SNHLY, CDR2 FYNNEI. CDR3 length: 11 amino acids. Trimming removed 11 bases from V and 2 bases from J; junction bases left unmatched: 0. CDR3 coding DNA: TGTGCCGGGACAGGGGCCTACGAGCAGTACTTC. Translating gives CAGTGAYEQYF.

This clone is a singleton in its sample. The chain recombines TRBV6-5 with TRBJ1-2; 7 bases are shared with TRBD1. The CDR3 is 14 amino acids. Germline lookup yields CDR1 MNHEY and CDR2 SVGAGI. The V gene end was trimmed by 4 bases and the J gene end by 3 bases; junction bases not matched to a gene: 5. The CDR3 spells CASSSGQAYYGYTF. In DNA, the CDR3 is TGTGCCAGCAGTTCCGGACAGGCTTACTATGGCTACACCTTC.

Comment on this clone: The junction and the germline gene differ at one end; a read error may be behind it. The chain employs TRBV7-9 and TRBJ2-5; no reliable D call. The J call may not be correct, given that the DNA end is closer to TRBJ2-7. This CDR3 is 16 amino acids long. Per germline, CDR1 SEHNR and CDR2 FQNEAQ (reference sequence). The CDR3 DNA follows: TGCGCCAGCAGCCAAGATATGAACCCCACCCTCTACGAGCAGTACTTC. Its protein is CASSQDMNPTLYEQYF.

This clone was found once. The CDR3 nucleotides read TGTGCCAGCAGTTTGGGGGGGCCGGACACTGAAGCTTTCTTT. This codes for CASSLGGPDTEAFF. The chain recombines TRBV6-6 with TRBJ1-1; perhaps TRBD1 as D (6 bases). Germline values: CDR1 MNHNY, CDR2 SVGAGI (reference sequence). This CDR3 contains 14 residues. Between the trimmed V and J ends, which lost 4 bases and 3 bases, there was a span of 12 bases.

The chain couples TRBV11-3 to TRBJ2-2; D possibly corresponds to TRBD1 (6 bases). V shed 3 bases and J shed 7 bases, with 12 bases lying between them. Germline lookup yields CDR1 SGHNT and CDR2 YENEEA. The CDR3 has 14 residues. CDR3 sequence (DNA): TGTGCCAGCAGCTTTACAGGGTTGTACGGGGAGCTGTTTTTT. Translated, it gives CASSFTGLYGELFF.

This chain uses TRBV4-3 with TRBJ2-7, with 8 positions matching TRBD2. V lost 0 bases, J lost 4 bases, and 8 bases stayed unmatched. The CDR3 covers 16 residues. Germline V gene lookup returns CDR1 LGHNA and CDR2 YSLEER. CDR3 nucleotide sequence: TGCGCCAGCAGCCAAGATCGGGCGGGAGGATTGTACGAGCAGTACTTC. This translates into CASSQDRAGGLYEQYF.

This clone was counted only a few times. The rearrangement joins TRBV7-6 to TRBJ1-1, with a possible D match to TRBD1 (6 bases). CDR3 length: 13 amino acids. Trimming took off 0 bases at V and 7 bases at J, with 9 bases between the two ends. Germline loops: CDR1 SGHVS, CDR2 FNYEAQ. The CDR3 reads CASSLAATGEAFF. The CDR3 DNA is TGTGCCAGCAGCTTAGCTGCGACAGGTGAAGCTTTCTTT.

J is TRBJ2-3 and V is TRBV2, with D possibly TRBD1 on 5 matching bases. V was pared by 4 bases and J by 2 bases, with 10 bases between. Germline lookup yields CDR1 SNHLY and CDR2 FYNNEI. The CDR3 sequence is 14 residues long. The CDR3 is CASSVDSLTDTQYF. The CDR3 DNA is TGTGCCAGCAGTGTCGACAGTCTCACAGATACGCAGTATTTT.

V gene TRBV27 combines with J gene TRBJ1-5, with D maybe TRBD1 (6 bases). This CDR3 spans 19 amino acids. Germline V gene data show CDR1 as MNHEY and CDR2 as SMNVEV (reference sequence). Trimming took off 7 bases at V and 0 bases at J, with 25 bases between the two ends. CDR3 protein: CASITGQPTSSYSNQPQHF. The CDR3 nucleotides read TGTGCCAGCATTACCGGACAGCCAACATCTTCCTATAGCAATCAGCCCCAGCATTTT.

V and J are TRBV5-1 and TRBJ2-1, with 10 bases fitting TRBD2. Germline loops: CDR1 SGHRS, CDR2 YFSETQ. The CDR3 loop spans 15 amino acids. Trimming cost V 4 bases and J 6 bases; bases outside gene matches: 7. CDR3 amino acids: CASSGLAGGSNEQFF. DNA of the CDR3: TGCGCCAGCAGCGGGTTAGCGGGAGGTAGCAATGAGCAGTTCTTC.